Shown below are 20 T cell receptor beta chains from a single sample sequenced in a study of blood T cell repertoires in COVID-19 (dated by TCRdb to the early 2020s). The library was generated by the immunoSEQ multiplex PCR assay. TCRdb took this table from immuneACCESS and kept in-frame rearrangements with V and J called. Such tables lack part of the clones; where checked against another copy, unresolved V genes explain under half of the gap, and the rest is unexplained. This sample has more than 65,000 clones in its table, and around 85% of those were observed once. Just under 10% of the sample goes to the ten largest clones. Input material: peripheral blood. These receptors were taken from a woman between 45 and 65 years old with acute or convalescent COVID-19.

This sequence joins TRBV19 and TRBJ1-5, with D uncertain. Looked up from germline, CDR1 is LNHDA and CDR2 is SQIVND (reference sequence). V was clipped by 10 bases and J by 5 bases, with 27 bases between them. The CDR3 covers 17 residues. CDR3 sequence (DNA): TGTGCCACCCTCGAGCGGGCATTCTCTAATAGGGATCAGCCCCAGCATTTT. Its translation: CATLERAFSNRDQPQHF.

As concerns this clone: This may be a read error: a much more frequent sequence differs by one nucleotide. Other nucleotide sequences from this sample produce the same CDR3. The chain has TRBV15 and TRBJ1-2; weak D call: TRBD1 (5 bases). Germline CDR1 reads LNHNV; CDR2 reads YYDKDF (reference sequence). V lost 4 bases, J lost 11 bases, and 17 bases lay in between. CDR3 length: 13 amino acids. CDR3: CATSTHGGDGYTF. In DNA form, the CDR3 reads TGTGCCACCAGCACGCACGGGGGGGACGGTTACACCTTC.

The chain couples TRBV24-1 to TRBJ2-1; 7 bases match TRBD2. Trimming cost V 7 bases and J 0 bases; bases outside gene matches: 8. In germline, CDR1 is KGHDR, CDR2 SFDVKD. This CDR3 has 16 amino acids. DNA of the CDR3: TGTGCCACCAGCCCCTTGGGGGGGAGCTCCTACAATGAGCAGTTCTTC. This gives the protein CATSPLGGSSYNEQFF.

The rearrangement joins TRBV11-2 to TRBJ2-1; 13 nucleotides agree with TRBD2. The J segment lost 6 bases and the V segment lost 5 bases, leaving 13 bases of the junction unmatched. CDR3 length: 18 residues. Germline CDR1 reads SGHAT; CDR2 reads FQNNGV. The CDR3 here is CASSPQESGLAGLNEQFF. The CDR3 DNA is TGTGCCAGCAGCCCCCAGGAATCGGGACTAGCGGGACTCAATGAGCAGTTCTTC. The complete variable domain, with remaining parts taken from reference TRBV11-2 and TRBJ2-1, reads EAGVAQSPRYKIIEKRQSVAFWCNPISGHATLYWYQQILGQGPKLLIQFQNNGVVDDSQLPKDRFSAERLKGVDSTLKIQPAKLEDSAVYLCASSPQESGLAGLNEQFFGPGTRLTVL.

J is TRBJ1-2 and V is TRBV7-9; D possibly corresponds to TRBD1 (6 bases). The V end lost 5 bases, the J end lost 4 bases, and 17 bases lay between the germline ends. Germline CDR1 reads SEHNR; CDR2 reads FQNEAQ (reference sequence). The CDR3 is made up of 15 amino acids. DNA of the CDR3: TGTGCCAGCAGCCCTTCCGGGGGGCGTCCCTATGGCTACACCTTC. It translates to CASSPSGGRPYGYTF. Full variable domain (rest looked up from reference TRBV7-9 and TRBJ1-2): DTGVSQNPRHKITKRGQNVTFRCDPISEHNRLYWYRQTLGQGPEFLTYFQNEAQLEKSRLLSDRFSAERPKGSFSTLEIQRTEQGDSAMYLCASSPSGGRPYGYTFGSGTRLTVV.

The J gene is TRBJ2-1, the V gene TRBV5-4, with D possibly being TRBD2 (5 bases). Germline CDR1 and CDR2: SGHNT and YYREEE (reference sequence). Trimming pared 1 base from V and 4 bases from J, leaving 12 bases between. The CDR3 is 15 amino acids. The CDR3 loop reads CASSLSSSLYNEQFF. As DNA, the CDR3 is TGTGCCAGCAGCTTGTCTAGCAGTTTATACAATGAGCAGTTCTTC.

The chain carries TRBV16 and TRBJ2-3; 7 nucleotides agree with TRBD1. This CDR3 comprises 13 residues. V lost 3 bases and J lost 4; bases outside the gene matches: 1. The germline V gene encodes CDR1 KGHSY and CDR2 FQNENV. The CDR3 is CASSQRGPDTQYF. The CDR3, as DNA: TGTGCCAGCAGCCAGAGGGGGCCAGATACGCAGTATTTT.

This chain's CDR3 is CASSPRDRLGYGYTF. CDR3 in DNA: TGTGCCAGCAGCCCCCGCGACAGGTTAGGCTATGGCTACACCTTC. The chain links TRBV11-2 to TRBJ1-2; perhaps TRBD1 as D (6 bases). From germline, CDR1 is SGHAT and CDR2 FQNNGV. Trimming took 5 bases from V and 4 from J, leaving 17 bases between them. The length of the CDR3 is 15 residues. Looking up the rest from reference TRBV11-2 and TRBJ1-2 gives the full variable domain: EAGVAQSPRYKIIEKRQSVAFWCNPISGHATLYWYQQILGQGPKLLIQFQNNGVVDDSQLPKDRFSAERLKGVDSTLKIQPAKLEDSAVYLCASSPRDRLGYGYTFGSGTRLTVV.

The genes are TRBV5-1 and TRBJ1-1; D gene uncertain. The V end lost 0 bases, the J end lost 0 bases, and 12 bases lay between the germline ends. This CDR3 has 16 residues. Per germline, CDR1 SGHRS and CDR2 YFSETQ. CDR3 sequence (DNA): TGCGCCAGCAGCTTGGATCGAACAGCCATGAACACTGAAGCTTTCTTT. As protein: CASSLDRTAMNTEAFF.

The rearrangement links TRBV9 to TRBJ1-6; 9 nucleotides align to TRBD1. The length of the CDR3 is 14 residues. The V gene's germline CDR1 is SGDLS and CDR2 YYNGEE. With 3 bases clipped from V and 8 bases from J, the junction kept 3 bases outside the gene matches. The CDR3 protein is CASSERDRDSPLHF. The CDR3 DNA is TGTGCCAGCAGCGAAAGGGACAGGGATTCACCCCTCCACTTT.

V and J are TRBV2 and TRBJ1-1; D might be TRBD1 (5 bases). V was shortened by 3 bases and J by 1 base, with 12 bases between the two germline ends. This CDR3 region has 15 residues. Germline values: CDR1 SNHLY, CDR2 FYNNEI. The CDR3 DNA follows: TGTGCCAGCAGTGATAGGTCAGGGCCGAACACTGAAGCTTTCTTT. Amino acid sequence: CASSDRSGPNTEAFF.

This clone has a count of ten or more. V is TRBV7-2 and J is TRBJ2-7, with no clear D. This CDR3 comprises 15 residues. V gave up 2 bases and J gave up 2 bases, with 13 bases separating them. CDR1 is SGHTA, CDR2 FQGNSA, per germline. This CDR3 is CASSLLAATTYEQYF. In nucleotides, the CDR3 is TGTGCCAGCAGCTTATTAGCCGCTACAACCTACGAGCAGTACTTC.

This clone was observed once. The rearrangement joins TRBV7-2 to TRBJ2-2; no reliable D call. CDR3 size: 15 residues. CDR1 is SGHTA, CDR2 FQGNSA, per germline. V was shortened by 2 bases and J by 7 bases, with 14 bases between the two germline ends. The DNA of the CDR3 is TGTGCCAGCAGCTTAACTCCCCTTTACGTCGGGGAGCTGTTTTTT. It codes for CASSLTPLYVGELFF.

The gene calls are TRBV5-4 and TRBJ2-7; 7 bases map to TRBD2. The CDR3 covers 13 residues. Germline CDR1 is SGHNT and CDR2 is YYREEE (reference sequence). V lost 3 bases to trimming and J lost 5 bases; unmatched junction nucleotides: 5. CDR3 sequence: CASSYLGRDEQYF. CDR3 bases: TGTGCCAGCAGCTACCTGGGGAGGGACGAGCAGTACTTC.

The rearrangement links TRBV10-3 to TRBJ1-2; 9 nucleotides agree with TRBD1. CDR3 length: 14 amino acids. Germline V lookup: CDR1 ENHRY, CDR2 SYGVKD. Trimming cost V 5 bases and J 3 bases; bases outside gene matches: 4. This chain's CDR3 is CAISPGQGHYGYTF. The CDR3 DNA reads as TGTGCCATCAGTCCGGGACAGGGACACTATGGCTACACCTTC.

V usage is TRBV2 and J usage is TRBJ2-7; 9 positions match TRBD1. The ends lost 6 bases at V and 2 bases at J; junction bases unmatched: 14. The CDR3 is made up of 17 amino acids. The V gene's germline CDR1 is SNHLY and CDR2 FYNNEI. This chain's CDR3 is CASRLNFGTGPAYEQYF. CDR3 in DNA: TGTGCCAGCAGACTAAATTTTGGGACAGGGCCCGCCTACGAGCAGTACTTC.

The gene calls are TRBV5-1 and TRBJ2-1; tentatively, D is TRBD1 (6 bases). The CDR3 extends over 12 amino acids. V lost 4 bases and J 7 bases, leaving 9 bases between the germline ends. Germline lookup yields CDR1 SGHRS and CDR2 YFSETQ. The CDR3 protein is CASSVQGNEQFF. The CDR3 nucleotides are TGCGCCAGCAGCGTACAGGGAAATGAGCAGTTCTTC.

The V gene is TRBV27, the J gene TRBJ1-4; 11 bases are shared with TRBD1. The CDR3 has 14 residues. Germline-derived CDR1 and CDR2 are MNHEY and SMNVEV (reference sequence). V was clipped by 4 bases and J by 6 bases; unmatched bases: 1. As DNA, the CDR3 is TGTGCCAGCAGTTCGGACAGGGGGCATGAAAAACTGTTTTTT. It is translated as CASSSDRGHEKLFF.

The rearrangement links TRBV3-1 (or the pseudogene TRBV3-2) to TRBJ2-1; 9 bases map to TRBD2. This CDR3 has 17 amino acids. The J segment lost 4 bases and the V segment lost 8 bases, leaving 15 bases of the junction unmatched. CDR1 and CDR2 (germline): LGHDT, YNNKEL (reference sequence). The DNA of the CDR3 is TGTGCCAGCGCCAGCCCGACGGGCGGGGGGGCTTACAATGAGCAGTTCTTC. Its protein is CASASPTGGGAYNEQFF.

Here the CDR3 reads CASSNRDLYYNEQFF. The CDR3 coding sequence is TGTGCCAGCAGTAACCGGGACTTGTATTACAATGAGCAGTTCTTC. The chain recombines TRBV28 with TRBJ2-1, with D maybe TRBD2 (6 bases). V was clipped by 5 bases and J by 4 bases, with 15 bases between them. The CDR3 is 15 amino acids. The germline V gene encodes CDR1 MDHEN and CDR2 SYDVKM.